Reported below is one T cell receptor beta chain. This study enrolled people aged 18 to 89 from about 24 US geographic areas. The CDR3 has 15 amino acids. Germline V CDR1 and CDR2: SGHRS, YFSETQ. V lost 0 bases and J lost 2, with 11 bases in between. This entry is derived from a study of blood T cell repertoires in COVID-19. Looking at the study overall: All recovered Cohort 3 donors got two negative PCRs, got clearance, or saw symptom resolution. T cells, B-cell-depleted T cells, or PBMCs supplied cDNA or gDNA.

Data came from immunoSEQ multiplex PCR; TCRdb stores just in-frame clones and leaves some out. The sample has some 180,000 clones; approximately 90% are singletons. This receptor was taken from a woman between 35 and 50 years old in a cohort exposed to, infected with or recovered from COVID-19 (not recorded which). Specimen: PBMCs or T cells enriched from blood (not recorded which). The V call is TRBV5-1, the J call TRBJ2-5; D gene unclear. CDR3 sequence reads: CASSLDVAPQETQYF. Written as DNA, the CDR3 is TGCGCCAGCAGCTTGGACGTGGCTCCTCAAGAGACCCAGTACTTC.